Below are 3 T cell receptor beta chains sequenced from a single sample in a study of blood T cell repertoires in COVID-19. Generated by immunoSEQ multiplex PCR, the TCRdb table keeps only in-frame clones and is missing some. The repertoire holds 35,000 to 45,000 clones, with about 92% as singletons. The sequenced sample consisted of peripheral blood. The receptors originated from a man over 45 with COVID-19, enrolled during active disease.

The chain carries TRBV19 and TRBJ2-7, with TRBD1 identical over 8 bases. The germline V gene encodes CDR1 LNHDA and CDR2 SQIVND (reference sequence). The J segment lost 0 bases and the V segment lost 5 bases, leaving 6 bases of the junction unmatched. The CDR3 loop spans 15 amino acids. The CDR3 protein is CASSVWTGSSYEQYF. The CDR3 DNA reads as TGTGCCAGTAGTGTATGGACAGGGAGCTCCTACGAGCAGTACTTC.

The chain joins TRBV2 to TRBJ2-7; D gene ambiguous. The CDR3 contains 15 residues. V was trimmed by 4 bases and J by 0 bases, leaving 13 bases between them. Germline V gives CDR1 SNHLY, CDR2 FYNNEI. Written as DNA, the CDR3 is TGTGCCAGCAGTGGAATTATCCAGGTCTCCTACGAGCAGTACTTC. It codes for CASSGIIQVSYEQYF. The whole variable domain, remainder taken from reference TRBV2 and TRBJ2-7, is EPEVTQTPSHQVTQMGQEVILRCVPISNHLYFYWYRQILGQKVEFLVSFYNNEISEKSEIFDDQFSVERPDGSNFTLKIRSTKLEDSAMYFCASSGIIQVSYEQYFGPGTRLTVT.

The rearrangement links TRBV5-1 to TRBJ1-1, with D uncertain. CDR1 is SGHRS and CDR2 is YFSETQ in the germline V gene. The CDR3 covers 14 residues. Trimming pared 3 bases from V and 4 bases from J, leaving 13 bases between. The CDR3 region is CASSSWEGLTEAFF. The CDR3 bases are TGCGCCAGCAGCTCCTGGGAGGGCCTCACTGAAGCTTTCTTT.